The 29 T cell receptor beta chains below all came from one sample that was sequenced in a study of tissue T cells after allogeneic stem cell transplantation. The protocol was immunoSEQ multiplex PCR, while the TCRdb copy is restricted to in-frame clones and leaves out a portion. The sample lists tens of thousands of clones; 65% to 85% were seen once. Specimen: sorted cells pooled from one or two spleens. These TCRs come from a pool of C57BL/6 mice in good health.

A note on this clone: Gene names and germline refer to mouse. The read comes to an end 1 residue before the CDR3 does, leaving the germline J gene to fill in the end. The chain joins TRBV19 to TRBJ1-2; TRBD1 is a possible D gene (6 bases). CDR3 length: 13 residues. Looked up from germline, CDR1 is FNHDT and CDR2 is SITEND (reference sequence). Trimming stripped 4 bases from V and 5 bases from J, with 12 bases between. CDR3 in amino acids: CASSYRDGSDYTF. The sequenced CDR3 bases are TGTGCCAGCAGTTACAGGGATGGGTCCGACTACACC.

With regard to this clone: Gene labels here are mouse ones. The CDR3 goes on 1 residue after the read ends, and that part is filled in from the germline J gene. The genes are TRBV13-3 and TRBJ2-7; 9 bases match TRBD1. The CDR3 has 12 residues. V shed 10 bases and J 7 bases; nucleotides not matched to a gene: 9. Germline V gene data show CDR1 as NNHDY and CDR2 as SYVADS. This CDR3 reads CAGGDREGEQYF. The covered CDR3 bases are TGTGCCGGTGGGGACAGGGAGGGGGAACAGTAC.

Comments on this clone: Any gene name here is a mouse gene name. With the read ending 1 residue before the CDR3 end, the germline J gene is used to fill in that end. The chain joins TRBV5 to TRBJ2-7; D not certain. Germline assignment: CDR1 LGHNA and CDR2 YNLKQL (reference sequence). This CDR3 has 13 residues. The V gene lost 0 bases and the J gene lost 6 bases, with 9 bases spanning the gap. Partial CDR3 DNA: TGTGCCAGCAGCCAAGATGCTGGAAGTGAACAGTAC. This sequence encodes CASSQDAGSEQY. In full, the CDR3 reads CASSQDAGSEQYF.

This clone was picked up a small number of times. Germline and genes: mouse. Read sequence stops 1 residue before the CDR3 end, and the germline J gene provides the missing end. The rearrangement joins TRBV4 to TRBJ1-3; D is undetermined. This CDR3 spans 12 amino acids. Trimming stripped 5 bases from V and 0 bases from J, with 2 bases between. Looked up from germline, CDR1 is LGHDT and CDR2 is YNNKQL (reference sequence). CDR3 loop: CASSHSGNTLYF. The part of the CDR3 DNA that was read is TGTGCCAGCAGCCATTCTGGAAATACGCTCTAT.

A note on this clone: All gene names here are mouse names. The read ends 1 residue shy of where the CDR3 ends; the end is completed using the germline J gene. The chain joins TRBV24 to TRBJ2-2, with D possibly being TRBD1 (6 bases). The CDR3 is 14 amino acids. V lost 5 bases, J lost 0 bases, and 7 bases lay in between. Germline-derived CDR1 and CDR2 are KGHTA and FRNEEI. This chain's CDR3 is CASSRQANTGQLYF. The part of the CDR3 DNA that was read is TGTGCCAGCAGTAGACAGGCAAACACCGGGCAGCTCTAC.

In the case of this clone: Mouse germline and gene names are used. The CDR3 goes on 1 residue after the read ends, and that part is filled in from the germline J gene. The chain recombines TRBV20 with TRBJ2-4; D might be TRBD1 or TRBD2, each matching 5 bases. V was pared by 0 bases and J by 3 bases, with 7 bases between. The CDR3 has 13 residues. Germline-derived CDR1 and CDR2 are GFQATS and STVNSAI. The sequenced CDR3 bases are TGTGGTGCTAGGGAGGGGGTCCAAAACACCTTGTAC. It encodes CGAREGVQNTLY. In full, the CDR3 reads CGAREGVQNTLYF.

Comment on this clone: Genes here carry mouse names. The read stops 1 residue short of the end of the CDR3; the missing end is completed from the germline J gene. The V call is TRBV17, the J call TRBJ2-5; the D gene is possibly TRBD2 (7 bases). CDR1 and CDR2 (germline): MNHDT, YYDKIL. The CDR3 has 12 residues. V lost 3 bases to trimming and J lost 8 bases, with 9 bases between them. Partial CDR3 DNA: TGTGCTAGCAGTAGCCTGGGGGCCACCCAGTAC. Protein: CASSSLGATQY. In full, the CDR3 reads CASSSLGATQYF.

Concerning this clone itself: Mouse names are used for the genes. Read coverage stops 1 residue before the CDR3 terminus; the germline J gene supplies the remainder. The genes are TRBV13-3 and TRBJ2-5; 11 positions agree with TRBD2. V was pared by 3 bases and J by 4 bases, with 4 bases of the junction left unmatched. The CDR3 covers 15 residues. CDR1 and CDR2 (germline): NNHDY, SYVADS. CDR3 in amino acids: CASSATGGGEDTQYF. CDR3 DNA (partial): TGTGCCAGCAGTGCGACTGGGGGGGGAGAAGACACCCAGTAC. Filled out from reference TRBV13-3 and TRBJ2-5, the complete variable domain reads EAAVTQSPRSKVAVTGGKVTLSCHQTNNHDYMYWYRQDTGHGLRLIHYSYVADSTEKGDIPDGYKASRPSQENFSLILELASLSQTAVYFCASSATGGGEDTQYFGPGTRLLVL.

This clone was detected a few times. Mouse gene names apply. The sequence runs out 1 residue before the end of the CDR3; the remainder is reconstructed from the germline J gene. This rearrangement joins TRBV1 to TRBJ2-3; 11 bases agree with TRBD2. V lost 3 bases, J lost 0 bases, and 2 bases stayed unmatched. The CDR3 totals 16 residues. Germline CDR1 is NSQYPW and CDR2 is LRSPGD (reference sequence). Incomplete CDR3 DNA: TGCACCTGCAGTGCGGGACTGGGGGTTAGTGCAGAAACGCTGTAT. Its protein is CTCSAGLGVSAETLY. The CDR3, in full, reads CTCSAGLGVSAETLYF.

Details on this clone: Gene names are mouse gene names. The DNA ends 1 residue before the CDR3 does, and the rest of the CDR3 is filled in from the germline J gene. The rearrangement uses TRBV4 and TRBJ2-1, with 12 bases that match TRBD2. This CDR3 spans 15 amino acids. V trimming: 4 bases; J trimming: 5 bases; junction bases outside the gene matches: 3. Germline V gives CDR1 LGHDT, CDR2 YNNKQL (reference sequence). The CDR3 here is CASSSTGGADAEQFF. The covered CDR3 bases are TGTGCCAGCAGCTCGACTGGGGGGGCGGATGCTGAGCAGTTC.

Regarding this clone: Gene and germline names: mouse. The read is 1 residue too short to cover the CDR3 end, so that end is filled in from the germline J gene. The chain employs TRBV2 and TRBJ2-3; D not resolved. Germline loops: CDR1 LGHNA, CDR2 YSYQKL. The CDR3 extends over 15 amino acids. Trimming shortened V by 0 bases and J by 0 bases, and 7 bases separated the two germline ends. CDR3: CASSQESTSAETLYF. The sequenced part of the CDR3 DNA is TGTGCCAGCAGCCAAGAGTCAACTAGTGCAGAAACGCTGTAT.

To note about this clone: Mouse gene names and germline throughout. The read ends 1 residue shy of where the CDR3 ends; the end is completed using the germline J gene. The chain recombines TRBV13-2 with TRBJ1-4, with no clear D. The CDR3 is made up of 14 amino acids. Germline loops: CDR1 NNHNN, CDR2 SYGAGS (reference sequence). Trimming removed 2 bases from V and 3 bases from J, with 8 bases in between. CDR3 DNA, as far as it was read: TGTGCCAGCGGTGACCCGAGGGCCAACGAAAGATTATTT. Protein: CASGDPRANERLF. In full, the CDR3 reads CASGDPRANERLFF.

With respect to this clone: Gene names are mouse gene names. The CDR3 is cut off 1 residue early in the read; its end comes from the germline J gene. The J gene is TRBJ1-1, the V gene TRBV1; TRBD1 matches at 8 bases. Trimming cost V 4 bases and J 0 bases; bases outside gene matches: 1. Germline CDR1 NSQYPW, CDR2 LRSPGD (reference sequence). This CDR3 is built from 14 residues. The CDR3 region is CTCSGTGTNTEVFF. The sequenced CDR3 bases are TGCACCTGCAGTGGGACAGGGACAAACACAGAAGTCTTC.

This clone was seen more than once but under ten times. Each gene name is a mouse one. The sequence runs out 1 residue before the end of the CDR3; the remainder is reconstructed from the germline J gene. The gene calls are TRBV17 and TRBJ1-5; D not resolved. Germline V gene sequence: CDR1 MNHDT, CDR2 YYDKIL. The CDR3 covers 13 residues. Trimming removed 2 bases at V and 9 bases at J, with 11 bases between. The CDR3 bases that were read are TGTGCTAGCAGTAGAAGGAACAGAGGGGCTCCGCTT. Translating gives CASSRRNRGAPL. From start to end, the CDR3 is CASSRRNRGAPLF. The full variable domain, with the rest looked up from reference TRBV17 and TRBJ1-5, is DTTVKQNPRYKLARVGKPVNLICSQTMNHDTMYWYQKKPNQAPKLLLFYYDKILNREADTFEKFQSSRPNNSFCSLYIGSAGLEYSAMYLCASSRRNRGAPLFGEGTRLSVL.

A remark on this clone: Genes and germline are mouse. The CDR3 end lies 1 residue beyond the end of the read and is filled in from the germline J gene. Additional DNA sequences in this sample encode the identical CDR3. The chain uses TRBV1 and TRBJ2-5; 12 bases are a match to TRBD2. In germline, CDR1 is NSQYPW, CDR2 LRSPGD (reference sequence). Trimming cost V 6 bases and J 6 bases; bases outside gene matches: 7. This CDR3 is built from 15 residues. The CDR3 is CTCSAGTGGWDTQYF. Partial CDR3 DNA: TGCACCTGCAGCGCCGGGACTGGGGGGTGGGACACCCAGTAC. The variable domain in full, with the rest retrieved from reference TRBV1 and TRBJ2-5, is VTLLEQNPRWRLVPRGQAVNLRCILKNSQYPWMSWYQQDLQKQLQWLFTLRSPGDKEVKSLPGADYLATRVTDTELRLQVANMSQGRTLYCTCSAGTGGWDTQYFGPGTRLLVL.

With respect to this clone: The germline and genes are mouse ones. The read ends 1 residue early relative to the CDR3; the germline J gene fills the gap. This sequence joins TRBV16 and TRBJ2-7, with 7 bases matching TRBD1. After removal of 4 bases from V and 0 bases from J, the junction contained 3 bases not matched to a gene. The germline gives CDR1 SGHSA, CDR2 FRNQAP. This CDR3 is built from 14 residues. This CDR3 is CASSSDRDSYEQYF. CDR3 DNA (partial): TGTGCAAGCAGCTCCGACAGGGACTCCTATGAACAGTAC.

As for this clone: These gene names are mouse names. CDR3 bases read: TGTGCCAGCGGTGAAGGGGGCAATTCGCCCCTCTAC. Its translation: CASGEGGNSPLY. The whole CDR3 protein reads CASGEGGNSPLYF. The chain couples TRBV13-2 to TRBJ1-6, with 7 bases identical to TRBD1. The read gets to within 1 residue of the CDR3 end, and the germline J gene fills in the rest. TRBJ1-6 is designated an ORF whose function remains uncertain. The trim removed 2 bases at V and 7 bases at J, leaving 0 bases unmatched. This CDR3 region has 13 residues. Germline lookup yields CDR1 NNHNN and CDR2 SYGAGS (reference sequence).

As for this clone: The listed genes are named as in mouse. The sequenced part of the CDR3 DNA is TGTGCCAGCAGCCCGACGGATAGTCAAAACACCTTGTAC. It yields the protein CASSPTDSQNTLY. In full, the CDR3 is CASSPTDSQNTLYF. The gene calls are TRBV3 and TRBJ2-4; D is unclear. Sequencing ends 1 residue short of the CDR3 end; the germline J gene provides the rest. The CDR3 covers 14 residues. Germline values: CDR1 SNHLY, CDR2 FYNGKV (reference sequence). Trimming left V 5 bases short and J 0 bases short, with 9 bases between.

In the case of this clone: Germline and genes: mouse. The CDR3 end lies 1 residue beyond the end of the read and is filled in from the germline J gene. V is TRBV1 and J is TRBJ2-7; a weak D match, TRBD1 (6 bases). The germline gives CDR1 NSQYPW, CDR2 LRSPGD (reference sequence). Trimming removed 0 bases at V and 9 bases at J, with 9 bases between. The CDR3 loop spans 12 amino acids. CDR3 DNA, as far as it was read: TGCACCTGCAGTGCAGACCAGGGGAGACAGTAC. It encodes CTCSADQGRQY. In full, the CDR3 reads CTCSADQGRQYF.

To note about this clone: Gene names refer to mouse genes. The read is 1 residue too short to cover the CDR3 end, so that end is filled in from the germline J gene. J is TRBJ2-2 and V is TRBV12-2, with 8 bases that match TRBD2. The germline V gene has CDR1 SGHLS and CDR2 HYDKME. CDR3 length: 15 residues. V shed 2 bases, J shed 2 bases, and the junction held 3 bases outside the gene matches. CDR3 protein: CASSHHWGNTGQLYF. Incomplete CDR3 DNA: TGTGCCAGCTCTCACCACTGGGGGAACACCGGGCAGCTCTAC. The full variable domain, completed using reference TRBV12-2 and TRBJ2-2, is NSGVVQSPRYIIKGKGERSILKCIPISGHLSVAWYQQTQGQELKFFIQHYDKMERDKGNLPSRFSVQQFDDYHSEMNMSALELEDSAVYFCASSHHWGNTGQLYFGEGSKLTVL.

Details on this clone: Gene names denote mouse genes. The CDR3 goes on 1 residue after the read ends, and that part is filled in from the germline J gene. The chain recombines TRBV14 with TRBJ1-6; D possibly corresponds to TRBD1 (6 bases). TRBJ1-6 is an open reading frame, and its role is uncertain. CDR1 and CDR2 from the germline V gene are SGHDT and FRDEAV. This CDR3 has 15 amino acids. Trimming removed 2 bases from V and 4 bases from J, with 10 bases in between. The DNA read from the CDR3 is TGTGCCAGCAGTTTGAGGGGGGCGTATAATTCGCCCCTCTAC. Translating it yields CASSLRGAYNSPLY. The complete CDR3 reads CASSLRGAYNSPLYF.

Worth noting for this clone: Gene names follow the mouse nomenclature. The read is 1 residue too short to cover the CDR3 end, so that end is filled in from the germline J gene. J is TRBJ2-5 and V is TRBV31; 7 nucleotides agree with TRBD1. V lost 3 bases, J lost 0 bases, and 0 bases stayed unmatched. Germline loops: CDR1 GKSSPN, CDR2 SITVG. CDR3 length equals 13 residues. The CDR3: CAWRGQNQDTQYF. CDR3 DNA, as far as it was read: TGTGCCTGGAGGGGACAGAACCAAGACACCCAGTAC.

Comment on this clone: Germline and genes here are mouse. The observed sequence ends 1 residue before the CDR3 terminus, with the missing tail filled in from the germline J gene. This specimen includes other DNA sequences encoding the same CDR3. This chain joins TRBV3 and TRBJ2-4; D is undetermined. The CDR3 spans 12 residues. V was trimmed by 4 bases and J by 0 bases, leaving 2 bases between them. The germline CDR1 and CDR2 sequences are SNHLY and FYNGKV (reference sequence). The CDR3 sequence: CASSSSQNTLYF. CDR3 DNA, as far as it was read: TGTGCCAGCAGCTCTAGTCAAAACACCTTGTAC.

About this clone itself: Germline and genes here are mouse. With the read ending 1 residue before the CDR3 end, the germline J gene is used to fill in that end. This sample includes further DNA sequences coding for the same CDR3. This rearrangement joins TRBV2 to TRBJ2-1, with TRBD1 identical over 7 bases. Germline V CDR1 and CDR2: LGHNA, YSYQKL. The CDR3 is 14 amino acids. V gave up 1 base and J gave up 3 bases; unmatched junction bases: 0. The CDR3 sequence is CASSQGQGYAEQFF. CDR3 DNA, as far as it was read: TGTGCCAGCAGCCAAGGACAGGGCTATGCTGAGCAGTTC.

A single count supports this clone. Gene names and germline refer to mouse. Read data end 1 residue before the CDR3 end; the end is taken from the germline J gene. The chain is built from TRBV1 and TRBJ1-6; TRBD1 is a possible D gene (6 bases). TRBJ1-6 is an ORF, and what it does is uncertain. Between the trimmed V and J ends, which lost 4 bases and 5 bases, there was a span of 9 bases. CDR3 length: 14 amino acids. CDR1 and CDR2 (germline): NSQYPW, LRSPGD (reference sequence). The sequenced part of the CDR3 DNA is TGCACCTGCAGTGGGGGACAAAATAATTCGCCCCTCTAC. It encodes CTCSGGQNNSPLY. The entire CDR3 protein is CTCSGGQNNSPLYF.

About this clone: The germline and genes are mouse ones. CDR3 sequence reads: CAWSRDRVQNTLYF. The CDR3 DNA, read in part, is TGTGCCTGGAGTCGGGACAGGGTTCAAAACACCTTGTAC. The chain carries TRBV31 and TRBJ2-4, with 9 nucleotides matching TRBD1. Coverage ceases 1 residue before the CDR3 finishes, and the germline J gene fills in the end. Germline V CDR1 and CDR2: GKSSPN, SITVG. The CDR3 totals 14 residues. V dropped 1 base and J dropped 2; count of bases not matched to a gene: 1. Drawing the rest from reference TRBV31 and TRBJ2-4, the complete variable domain is AQTIHQWPVAEIKAVGSPLSLGCTIKGKSSPNLYWYWQATGGTLQQLFYSITVGQVESVVQLNLSASRPKDDQFILSTEKLLLSHSGFYLCAWSRDRVQNTLYFGAGTRLSVL.

With respect to this clone: Gene names are the mouse ones. The CDR3 extends 1 residue past the end of the read, so its final part is completed from the germline J gene. The V and J genes are TRBV13-2 and TRBJ2-3; D is unresolved. Trimming stripped 5 bases from V and 3 bases from J, with 10 bases between. CDR1 and CDR2 from the germline V gene are NNHNN and SYGAGS (reference sequence). The CDR3 is 13 residues long. The sequenced CDR3 bases are TGTGCCAGCGGCCCCGGGATGGCAGAAACGCTGTAT. Its protein product is CASGPGMAETLY. In full, the CDR3 reads CASGPGMAETLYF.

Points on this clone: Gene names and germline match the mouse. The read ends 1 residue before the CDR3 terminus; that terminus is restored from the germline J gene. The sample contains more than one DNA sequence encoding this CDR3. V usage is TRBV13-2 and J usage is TRBJ2-7; TRBD2 aligns across 13 bases. CDR3 length: 15 residues. Per germline, CDR1 NNHNN and CDR2 SYGAGS (reference sequence). V was clipped by 2 bases and J by 2 bases; unmatched bases: 1. CDR3 DNA, as far as it was read: TGTGCCAGCGGTGAGGGGACTGGGGGGGCCTATGAACAGTAC. Amino acid sequence: CASGEGTGGAYEQY. The entire CDR3 protein is CASGEGTGGAYEQYF.

Comments on this clone: Gene and germline names: mouse. The CDR3 region is CASSLTGWEQYF. The sequenced part of the CDR3 DNA is TGTGCCAGCAGTCTGACAGGGTGGGAACAGTAC. V is TRBV24 and J is TRBJ2-7; weak D call: TRBD1 (6 bases). The observed sequence ends 1 residue before the CDR3 terminus, with the missing tail filled in from the germline J gene. Germline V gene lookup returns CDR1 KGHTA and CDR2 FRNEEI. V shed 2 bases and J shed 7 bases, with 9 bases lying between them. The CDR3 is made up of 12 amino acids.